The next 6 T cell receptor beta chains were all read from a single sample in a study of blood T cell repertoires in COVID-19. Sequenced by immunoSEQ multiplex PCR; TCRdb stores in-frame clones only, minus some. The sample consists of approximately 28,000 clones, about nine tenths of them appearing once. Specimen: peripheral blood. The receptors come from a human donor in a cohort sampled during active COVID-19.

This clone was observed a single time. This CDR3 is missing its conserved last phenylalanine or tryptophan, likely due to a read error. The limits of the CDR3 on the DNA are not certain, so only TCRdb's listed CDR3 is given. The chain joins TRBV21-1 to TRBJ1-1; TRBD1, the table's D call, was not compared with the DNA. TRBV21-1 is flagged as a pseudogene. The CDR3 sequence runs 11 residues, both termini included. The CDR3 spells CASSKGCRTRR.

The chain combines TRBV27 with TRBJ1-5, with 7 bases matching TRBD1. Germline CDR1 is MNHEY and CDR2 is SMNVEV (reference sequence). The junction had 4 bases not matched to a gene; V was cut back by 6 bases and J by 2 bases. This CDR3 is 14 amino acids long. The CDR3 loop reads CASSRGQGNQPQHF. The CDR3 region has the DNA TGTGCCAGCAGCCGCGGACAGGGCAATCAGCCCCAGCATTTT.

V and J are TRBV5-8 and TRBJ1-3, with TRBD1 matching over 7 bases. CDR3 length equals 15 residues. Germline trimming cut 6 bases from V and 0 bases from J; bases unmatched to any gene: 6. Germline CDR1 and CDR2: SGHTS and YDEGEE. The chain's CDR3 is CASILNRGSGNTIYF. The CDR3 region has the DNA TGTGCCAGCATCCTCAACAGGGGCTCTGGAAACACCATATATTTT.

Here the CDR3 DNA reads TGCGCCAGCAGCTTTCCGGGGGGAAATGAAAAACTGTTTTTT. As protein: CASSFPGGNEKLFF. The rearrangement joins TRBV5-1 to TRBJ1-4; D is possibly TRBD1 (5 bases). CDR1 is SGHRS, CDR2 YFSETQ, per germline. This CDR3 spans 14 amino acids. Trimming took off 2 bases at V and 5 bases at J, with 10 bases between the two ends.

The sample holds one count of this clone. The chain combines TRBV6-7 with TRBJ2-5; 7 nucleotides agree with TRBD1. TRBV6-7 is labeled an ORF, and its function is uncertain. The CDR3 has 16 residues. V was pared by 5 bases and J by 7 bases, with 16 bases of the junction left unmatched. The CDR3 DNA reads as TGTGCCAGCAGTCGAAAGACAGGGTGTACGGGTTGGACCCAGTACTTC. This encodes CASSRKTGCTGWTQYF.

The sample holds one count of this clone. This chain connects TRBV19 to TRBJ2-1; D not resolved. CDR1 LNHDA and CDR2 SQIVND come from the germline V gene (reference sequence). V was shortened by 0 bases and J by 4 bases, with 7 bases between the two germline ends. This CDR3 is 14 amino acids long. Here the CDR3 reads CASSIDRSYNEQFF. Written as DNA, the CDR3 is TGTGCCAGTAGTATAGATCGGAGTTACAATGAGCAGTTCTTC.